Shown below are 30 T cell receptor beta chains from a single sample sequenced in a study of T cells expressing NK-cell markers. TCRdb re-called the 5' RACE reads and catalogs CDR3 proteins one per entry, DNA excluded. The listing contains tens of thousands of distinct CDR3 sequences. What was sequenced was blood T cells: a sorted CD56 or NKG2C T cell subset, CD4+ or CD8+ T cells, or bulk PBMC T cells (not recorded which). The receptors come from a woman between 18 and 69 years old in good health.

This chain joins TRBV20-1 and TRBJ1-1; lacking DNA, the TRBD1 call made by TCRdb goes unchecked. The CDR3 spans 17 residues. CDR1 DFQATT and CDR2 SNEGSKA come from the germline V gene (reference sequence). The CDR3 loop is CSAKGTGIFLSDTEAFF.

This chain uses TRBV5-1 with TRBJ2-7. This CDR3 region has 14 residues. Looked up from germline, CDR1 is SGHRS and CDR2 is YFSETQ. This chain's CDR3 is CASSLVAETYEQYF. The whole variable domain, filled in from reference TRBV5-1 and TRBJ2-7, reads KAGVTQTPRYLIKTRGQQVTLSCSPISGHRSVSWYQQTPGQGLQFLFEYFSETQRNKGNFPGRFSGRQFSNSRSEMNVSTLELGDSALYLCASSLVAETYEQYFGPGTRLTVT.

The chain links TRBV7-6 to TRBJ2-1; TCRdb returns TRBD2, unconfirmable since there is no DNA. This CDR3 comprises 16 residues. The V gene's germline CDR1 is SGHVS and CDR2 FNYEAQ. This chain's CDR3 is CASSFSVGSGYNEQFF.

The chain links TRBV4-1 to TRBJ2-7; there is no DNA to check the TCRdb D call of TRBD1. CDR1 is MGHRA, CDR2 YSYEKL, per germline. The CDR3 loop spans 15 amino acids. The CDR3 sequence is CASSQDLNRMNEQYF.

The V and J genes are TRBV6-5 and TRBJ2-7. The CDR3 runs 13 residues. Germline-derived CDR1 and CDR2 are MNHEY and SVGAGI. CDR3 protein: CASSYRSNSEQYF.

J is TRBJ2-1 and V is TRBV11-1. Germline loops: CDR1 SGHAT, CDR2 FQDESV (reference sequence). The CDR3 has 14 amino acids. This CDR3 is CASSLEFGYNEQFF.

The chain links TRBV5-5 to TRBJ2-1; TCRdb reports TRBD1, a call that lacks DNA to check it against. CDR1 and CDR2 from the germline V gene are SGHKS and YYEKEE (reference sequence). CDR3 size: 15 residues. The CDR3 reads CASSLSGGTGNEQFF.

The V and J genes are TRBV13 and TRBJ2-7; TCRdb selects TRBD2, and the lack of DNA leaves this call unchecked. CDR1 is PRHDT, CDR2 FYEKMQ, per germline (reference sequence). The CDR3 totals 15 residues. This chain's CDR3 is CASSSKGSSAYEQYF.

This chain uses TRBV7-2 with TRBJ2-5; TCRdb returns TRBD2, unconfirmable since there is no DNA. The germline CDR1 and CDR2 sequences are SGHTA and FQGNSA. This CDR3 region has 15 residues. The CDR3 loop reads CASSSKTSRGETQYF.

The CDR3 sequence is CASSVKGRGETQYF. The genes are TRBV9 and TRBJ2-5; the D call of TRBD1 rests on TCRdb alone, since no DNA is present to check it. Per germline, CDR1 SGDLS and CDR2 YYNGEE. The CDR3 has 14 amino acids.

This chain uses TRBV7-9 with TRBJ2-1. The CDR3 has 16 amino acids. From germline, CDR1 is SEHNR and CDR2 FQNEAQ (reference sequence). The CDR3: CASSRRLGSSYNEQFF.

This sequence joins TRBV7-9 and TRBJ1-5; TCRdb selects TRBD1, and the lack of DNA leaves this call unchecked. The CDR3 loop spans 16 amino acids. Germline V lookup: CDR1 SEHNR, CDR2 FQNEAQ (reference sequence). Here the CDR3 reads CASSLVRGQGNQPQHF.

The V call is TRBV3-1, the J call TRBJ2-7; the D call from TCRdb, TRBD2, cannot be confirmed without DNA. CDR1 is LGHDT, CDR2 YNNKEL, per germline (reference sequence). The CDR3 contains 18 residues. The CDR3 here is CASSPFTSGGVFSYEQYF.

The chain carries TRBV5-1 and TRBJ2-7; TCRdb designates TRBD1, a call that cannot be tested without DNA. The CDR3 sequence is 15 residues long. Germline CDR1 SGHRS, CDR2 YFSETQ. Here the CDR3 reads CASSLDRAVHYEQYF. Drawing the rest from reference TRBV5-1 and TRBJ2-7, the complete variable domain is KAGVTQTPRYLIKTRGQQVTLSCSPISGHRSVSWYQQTPGQGLQFLFEYFSETQRNKGNFPGRFSGRQFSNSRSEMNVSTLELGDSALYLCASSLDRAVHYEQYFGPGTRLTVT.

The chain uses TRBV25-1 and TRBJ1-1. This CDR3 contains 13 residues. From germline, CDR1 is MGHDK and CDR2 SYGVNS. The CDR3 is CASSERGGTEAFF. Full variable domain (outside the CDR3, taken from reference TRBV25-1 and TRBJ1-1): EADIYQTPRYLVIGTGKKITLECSQTMGHDKMYWYQQDPGMELHLIHYSYGVNSTEKGDLSSESTVSRIRTEHFPLTLESARPSHTSQYLCASSERGGTEAFFGQGTRLTVV.

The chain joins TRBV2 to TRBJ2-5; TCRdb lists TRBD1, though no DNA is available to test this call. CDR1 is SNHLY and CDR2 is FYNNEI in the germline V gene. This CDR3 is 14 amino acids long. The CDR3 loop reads CASGSGHIQETQYF. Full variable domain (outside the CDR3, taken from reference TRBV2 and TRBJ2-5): EPEVTQTPSHQVTQMGQEVILRCVPISNHLYFYWYRQILGQKVEFLVSFYNNEISEKSEIFDDQFSVERPDGSNFTLKIRSTKLEDSAMYFCASGSGHIQETQYFGPGTRLLVL.

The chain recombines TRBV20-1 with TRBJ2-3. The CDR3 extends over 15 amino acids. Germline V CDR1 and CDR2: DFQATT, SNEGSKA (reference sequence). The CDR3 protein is CSAPQAEYSTDTQYF.

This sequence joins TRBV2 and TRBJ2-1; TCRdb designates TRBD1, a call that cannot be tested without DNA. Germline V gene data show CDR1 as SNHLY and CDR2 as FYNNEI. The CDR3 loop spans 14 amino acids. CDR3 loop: CAILTGTGGREQFF.

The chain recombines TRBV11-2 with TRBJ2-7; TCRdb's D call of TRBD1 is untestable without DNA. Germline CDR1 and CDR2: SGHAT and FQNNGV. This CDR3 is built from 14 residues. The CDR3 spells CASSLDYGIYEQYF.

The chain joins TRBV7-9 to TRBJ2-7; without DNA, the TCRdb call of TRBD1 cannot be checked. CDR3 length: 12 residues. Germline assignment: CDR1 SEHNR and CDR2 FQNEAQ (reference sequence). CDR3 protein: CASSPRGGEQYF.

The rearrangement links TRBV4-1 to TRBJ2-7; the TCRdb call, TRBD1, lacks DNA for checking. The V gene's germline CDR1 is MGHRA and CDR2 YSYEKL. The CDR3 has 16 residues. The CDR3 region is CASSQDSPAAAYEQYF.

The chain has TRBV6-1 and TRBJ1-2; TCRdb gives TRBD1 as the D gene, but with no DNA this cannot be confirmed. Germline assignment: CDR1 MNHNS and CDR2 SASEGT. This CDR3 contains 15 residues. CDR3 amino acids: CASSEPGTGAFGYTF.

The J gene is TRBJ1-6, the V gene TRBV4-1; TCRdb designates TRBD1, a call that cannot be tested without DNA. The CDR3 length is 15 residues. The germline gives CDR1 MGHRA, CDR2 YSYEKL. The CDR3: CASSQAGTGLSPLHF.

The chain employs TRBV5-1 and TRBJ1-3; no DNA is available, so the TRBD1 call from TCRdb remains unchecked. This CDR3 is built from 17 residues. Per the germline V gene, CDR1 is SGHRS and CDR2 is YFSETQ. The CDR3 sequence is CASSLTLQGFGGNTIYF.

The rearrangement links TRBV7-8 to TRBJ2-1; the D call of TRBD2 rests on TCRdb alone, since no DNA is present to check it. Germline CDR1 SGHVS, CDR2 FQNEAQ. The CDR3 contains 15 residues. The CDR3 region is CASTLGAGGLDEQFF.

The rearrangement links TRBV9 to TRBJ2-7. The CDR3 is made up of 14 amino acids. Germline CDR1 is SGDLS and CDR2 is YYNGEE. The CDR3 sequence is CASSASIESGEQYF.

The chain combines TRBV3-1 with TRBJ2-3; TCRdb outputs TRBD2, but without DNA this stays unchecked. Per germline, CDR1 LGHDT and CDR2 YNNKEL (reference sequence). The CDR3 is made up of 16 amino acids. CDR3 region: CASSQDWAREADTQYF.

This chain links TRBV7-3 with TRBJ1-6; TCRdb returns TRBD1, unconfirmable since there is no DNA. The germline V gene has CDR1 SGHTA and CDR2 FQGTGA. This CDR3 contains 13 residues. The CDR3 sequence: CASSPDRDSPLHF.

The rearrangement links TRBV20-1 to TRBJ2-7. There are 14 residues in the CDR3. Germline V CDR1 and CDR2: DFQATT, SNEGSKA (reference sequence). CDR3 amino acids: CSARWPREPYEQYF.

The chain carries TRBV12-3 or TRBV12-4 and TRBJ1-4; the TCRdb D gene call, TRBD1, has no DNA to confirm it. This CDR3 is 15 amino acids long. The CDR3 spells CASSSRGLTNEKLFF.